The 20 T cell receptor beta chains below were found in one sample sequenced in a study of CD8+ T cells in alopecia areata. Once RNA had been extracted, it was reverse transcribed into cDNA to act as the sequencing template. Sequenced by immunoSEQ multiplex PCR; TCRdb stores in-frame clones only, minus some. The sample lists roughly 140,000 clones, 65% to 90% seen once, with approximately 25% in the top ten. Treatment denoted: oral pan-JAK inhibitor, 5-10 mg twice daily. The source material was CD8+ T cells sorted from blood, sampled at week 4, from a patient treated with tofacitinib. The receptor set was obtained from a human donor with alopecia areata.

The chain employs TRBV12-5 and TRBJ2-3; possibly TRBD1 or TRBD2 for D (5 bases each). V lost 0 bases and J 4 bases, leaving 20 bases between the germline ends. The CDR3 covers 18 residues. Germline V lookup: CDR1 LGHNT, CDR2 FRNRAP. In DNA form, the CDR3 reads TGTGCTAGTGGTTTGGTAAGGAGGCCAGGGCGAAATCCAGATACGCAGTATTTT. This translates into CASGLVRRPGRNPDTQYF.

This chain uses TRBV4-2 with TRBJ1-2; 10 bases line up with TRBD1. Germline loops: CDR1 LGHNA, CDR2 YNFKEQ. This CDR3 contains 16 residues. V lost 0 bases and J lost 6; bases outside the gene matches: 7. CDR3 in amino acids: CASSQDGDRGLDGYTF. CDR3 nucleotides: TGTGCCAGCAGCCAAGACGGTGACAGGGGGCTCGATGGCTACACCTTC.

The rearrangement links TRBV5-1 to TRBJ1-1; TRBD1 might be the D (6 bases). This CDR3 spans 16 amino acids. Trimming pared 0 bases from V and 0 bases from J, leaving 12 bases between. Germline values: CDR1 SGHRS, CDR2 YFSETQ. CDR3 protein: CASSLGPGTLNTEAFF. The CDR3 DNA reads TGCGCCAGCAGCTTGGGCCCGGGGACATTGAACACTGAAGCTTTCTTT.

The chain carries TRBV4-2 and TRBJ1-2; 9 bases match TRBD1. The CDR3 has 16 residues. V shed 0 bases, J shed 4 bases, and the junction held 6 bases outside the gene matches. CDR1 and CDR2 (germline): LGHNA, YNFKEQ. The CDR3 nucleotides read TGTGCCAGCAGCCAAGAGGGACAGGGAGCAATCTATGGCTACACCTTC. It yields the protein CASSQEGQGAIYGYTF.

The chain combines TRBV13 with TRBJ2-5, with D perhaps TRBD2 (6 bases). The J call could be wrong; TRBJ2-7 is a better fit for the DNA end. Germline-derived CDR1 and CDR2 are PRHDT and FYEKMQ (reference sequence). The CDR3 loop spans 12 amino acids. CDR3 protein: CASSRGANEQYF. The DNA of the CDR3 is TGTGCCAGCAGCCGCGGGGCTAACGAGCAGTACTTC.

The chain links TRBV20-1 to TRBJ1-2; D unresolved. The V end lost 6 bases, the J end lost 3 bases, and 8 bases lay between the germline ends. Germline values: CDR1 DFQATT, CDR2 SNEGSKA (reference sequence). The CDR3 spans 11 residues. CDR3 sequence reads: CSAPPDYGYTF. CDR3 nucleotide sequence: TGCAGTGCCCCCCCGGACTATGGCTACACCTTC.

The rearrangement links TRBV14 to TRBJ2-5, with D maybe TRBD2 (5 bases). In germline, CDR1 is SGHDN, CDR2 FVKESK. V lost 0 bases, J lost 3 bases, and 8 bases lay in between. This CDR3 is 14 amino acids long. The DNA of the CDR3 is TGTGCCAGCAGCCAAGAGGTCGGGAAAGAGACCCAGTACTTC. Its protein product is CASSQEVGKETQYF. Full variable domain (remainder filled in from reference TRBV14 and TRBJ2-5): EAGVTQFPSHSVIEKGQTVTLRCDPISGHDNLYWYRRVMGKEIKFLLHFVKESKQDESGMPNNRFLAERTGGTYSTLKVQPAELEDSGVYFCASSQEVGKETQYFGPGTRLLVL.

V usage is TRBV7-9 and J usage is TRBJ2-7, with 8 bases identical to TRBD1. V lost 3 bases to trimming and J lost 2 bases; unmatched junction nucleotides: 3. The CDR3 totals 14 residues. CDR1 SEHNR and CDR2 FQNEAQ come from the germline V gene (reference sequence). The CDR3 nucleotides are TGTGCCAGCAGCTTGACAGGGGTTCCCTACGAGCAGTACTTC. Translating it yields CASSLTGVPYEQYF.

The CDR3 loop is CAWSEGTGAGYTF. The CDR3 nucleotides read TGTGCCTGGAGTGAAGGGACAGGGGCCGGCTACACCTTC. V is TRBV30 and J is TRBJ1-2; TRBD1 aligns across 10 bases. Looked up from germline, CDR1 is GTSNPN and CDR2 is SVGIG (reference sequence). The CDR3 has 13 residues. The V gene end was trimmed by 1 base and the J gene end by 8 bases; junction bases not matched to a gene: 4.

V and J are TRBV6-6 and TRBJ1-2; D call uncertain. Germline loops: CDR1 MNHNY, CDR2 SVGAGI (reference sequence). Deletions cut 7 bases from V and 4 bases from J, with 13 bases between. The CDR3 has 13 residues. CDR3 amino acids: CASNLVSVYGYTF. DNA for the CDR3: TGTGCCAGCAACCTGGTGTCGGTCTATGGCTACACCTTC.

This chain links TRBV4-1 with TRBJ2-3; 8 nucleotides align to TRBD2. The CDR3 contains 15 residues. The germline gives CDR1 MGHRA, CDR2 YSYEKL. The ends lost 2 bases at V and 4 bases at J; junction bases unmatched: 5. The CDR3 is CASSQSRGAADTQYF. CDR3 DNA: TGCGCCAGCAGCCAATCGCGGGGGGCGGCAGATACGCAGTATTTT.

Of note for this clone: The identical CDR3 is also encoded by other nucleotide sequences in the sample. The chain carries TRBV7-9 and TRBJ2-7; D gene unclear. The CDR3 is 11 amino acids. Trimming left V 5 bases short and J 3 bases short, with 5 bases between. Per the germline V gene, CDR1 is SEHNR and CDR2 is FQNEAQ (reference sequence). CDR3 coding DNA: TGTGCCAGCAGCCTTAACTACGAGCAGTACTTC. Protein: CASSLNYEQYF.

The chain combines TRBV7-9 with TRBJ1-1; TRBD1 might be the D (6 bases). Per germline, CDR1 SEHNR and CDR2 FQNEAQ (reference sequence). This CDR3 contains 15 residues. Trimming shortened V by 3 bases and J by 4 bases, and 15 bases separated the two germline ends. CDR3: CASSFNTGGGTEAFF. The CDR3 DNA is TGTGCCAGCAGCTTCAATACCGGAGGGGGCACTGAAGCTTTCTTT.

The chain employs TRBV10-3 and TRBJ2-7; tentatively, D is TRBD1 (6 bases). This CDR3 contains 13 residues. From germline, CDR1 is ENHRY and CDR2 SYGVKD. V dropped 10 bases and J dropped 2 bases, with 15 bases sitting between them. The CDR3 nucleotides read TGTGCCACCGGGGACAAGGGGGCCTACGAGCAGTACTTC. This encodes CATGDKGAYEQYF.

The chain joins TRBV23-1 to TRBJ2-5; the match to TRBD2 covers 13 bases. TRBV23-1 is known as an ORF, though its function is uncertain. The CDR3 contains 18 residues. The V segment lost 4 bases and the J segment 0 bases; nucleotides outside the gene matches: 8. CDR3 sequence: CASSPGTSGESYQETQYF. The DNA of the CDR3 is TGCGCCAGCAGTCCCGGGACTAGCGGGGAATCGTACCAAGAGACCCAGTACTTC.

There are a few counts of this clone. The chain employs TRBV27 and TRBJ2-1, with a possible D match to TRBD1 (6 bases). CDR1 is MNHEY and CDR2 is SMNVEV in the germline V gene (reference sequence). Trimming cost V 3 bases and J 7 bases, with 10 bases left between them. This CDR3 comprises 13 residues. The CDR3 region is CASSFRGENEQFF. In nucleotides, the CDR3 is TGTGCCAGCAGTTTCAGGGGAGAAAATGAGCAGTTCTTC.

The V gene is TRBV27, the J gene TRBJ2-3, with 10 bases aligning to TRBD2. This CDR3 comprises 14 residues. Germline loops: CDR1 MNHEY, CDR2 SMNVEV (reference sequence). V was clipped by 8 bases and J by 9 bases; unmatched bases: 11. In DNA form, the CDR3 reads TGTGCCAGCCGCCGAAGCGGGGGGGCAGGGACGCAGTATTTT. Its translation: CASRRSGGAGTQYF.

This clone was picked up a small number of times. The chain recombines TRBV4-3 with TRBJ2-1; D gene ambiguous. The length of the CDR3 is 14 residues. CDR1 and CDR2 (germline): LGHNA, YSLEER. The V end lost 0 bases, the J end lost 8 bases, and 11 bases lay between the germline ends. The CDR3 coding sequence is TGCGCCAGCAGCCAAGATCTAGGATACGATGAGCAGTTCTTC. Translating it yields CASSQDLGYDEQFF.

Remarks on this clone: The CDR3 does not end in the conserved phenylalanine or tryptophan, so this is likely a read error. Because the CDR3's place on the DNA is in doubt, the DNA is left out and the CDR3 is given as listed by TCRdb. The CDR3 reads CASSQDRGTGLVC. V and J are TRBV7-9 and TRBJ2-7; the D call in the table, TRBD1, was not verified against the DNA. From its first to its last residue, the CDR3 has 13 amino acids. Germline loops: CDR1 SEHNR, CDR2 FQNEAQ (reference sequence).

The J gene is TRBJ2-5, the V gene TRBV19; D is uncertain. CDR3 length: 13 amino acids. Germline loops: CDR1 LNHDA, CDR2 SQIVND (reference sequence). V gave up 1 base and J gave up 3 bases, with 6 bases separating them. CDR3 in amino acids: CASSIAAEETQYF. For the CDR3, the DNA is TGTGCCAGTAGTATAGCGGCGGAAGAGACCCAGTACTTC.